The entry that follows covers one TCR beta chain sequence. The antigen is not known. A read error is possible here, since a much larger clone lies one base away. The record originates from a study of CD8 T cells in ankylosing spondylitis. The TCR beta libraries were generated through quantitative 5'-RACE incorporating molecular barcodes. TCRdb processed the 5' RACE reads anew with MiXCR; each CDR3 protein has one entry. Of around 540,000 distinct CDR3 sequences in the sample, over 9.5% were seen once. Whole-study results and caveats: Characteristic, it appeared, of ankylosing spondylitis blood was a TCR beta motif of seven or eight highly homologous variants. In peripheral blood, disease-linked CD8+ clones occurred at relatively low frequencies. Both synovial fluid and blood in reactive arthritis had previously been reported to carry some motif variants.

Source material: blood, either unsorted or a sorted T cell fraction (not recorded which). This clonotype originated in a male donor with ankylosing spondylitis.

In DNA form, the CDR3 reads TGTGCCAGCAGCCGGACTAGCGGGAGCGAGCAGTACTTC. Residues: CASSRTSGSEQYF. The chain links TRBV13 to TRBJ2-7; 13 bases align to TRBD2. Per germline, CDR1 PRHDT and CDR2 FYEKMQ (reference sequence). The CDR3 sequence is 13 residues long. V was clipped by 5 bases and J by 6 bases; unmatched bases: 1.